Each of the 19 T cell receptor beta chains below was sequenced from the same sample in a study of shared clonotypes between healthy human individuals. Profiling relied on immunoSEQ multiplex PCR, and the TCRdb table lists in-frame clones only, not all of them. The repertoire holds about 1.1 million clones, with around three quarters as singletons. The sequenced sample was memory CD4+ T cells from PBMCs. Subset here: CD45RA-negative fraction. The receptors were sampled from a man between 18 and 35 years old in good health. Some clones in this sample may be carry-over from other donors' samples.

The CDR3, as DNA: TGTGCCAGCAGCCCACCACCGGGACAGCGCACAGATACGCAGTATTTT. This codes for CASSPPPGQRTDTQYF. This chain uses TRBV7-9 with TRBJ2-3, with 7 bases that match TRBD1. Per the germline V gene, CDR1 is SEHNR and CDR2 is FQNEAQ (reference sequence). This CDR3 comprises 16 residues. Trimming cost V 5 bases and J 1 base; bases outside gene matches: 9.

The V gene is TRBV29-1, the J gene TRBJ1-2; D possibly corresponds to TRBD1 (5 bases). Between the trimmed V and J ends, which lost 8 bases and 4 bases, there was a span of 17 bases. CDR3 length: 13 residues. In germline, CDR1 is SQVTM, CDR2 ANQGSEA. The CDR3 region is CSTHSLTAYGYTF. CDR3 DNA sequence: TGCAGCACCCACTCTTTGACAGCCTATGGCTACACCTTC. The whole variable domain, filled in from reference TRBV29-1 and TRBJ1-2, reads SAVISQKPSRDICQRGTSLTIQCQVDSQVTMMFWYRQQPGQSLTLIATANQGSEATYESGFVIDKFPISRPNLTFSTLTVSNMSPEDSSIYLCSTHSLTAYGYTFGSGTRLTVV.

The chain joins TRBV19 to TRBJ2-3, with D maybe TRBD2 (5 bases). The CDR3 runs 15 residues. The germline gives CDR1 LNHDA, CDR2 SQIVND (reference sequence). V lost 0 bases and J 2 bases, leaving 9 bases between the germline ends. In nucleotides, the CDR3 is TGTGCCAGTAGTATAGATCGGGGATACACAGATACGCAGTATTTT. It encodes CASSIDRGYTDTQYF.

This clone is a singleton in its sample. J is TRBJ2-7 and V is TRBV5-1; maybe TRBD1 (6 bases). Looked up from germline, CDR1 is SGHRS and CDR2 is YFSETQ. This CDR3 is 11 amino acids long. Deletions cut 5 bases from V and 4 bases from J, with 7 bases between. For the CDR3, the DNA is TGCGCCAGCAGGGGGGCTTACGAGCAGTACTTC. Its translation is CASRGAYEQYF.

The J gene is TRBJ2-1, the V gene TRBV2, with TRBD2 matching 7 bases. Germline CDR1 SNHLY, CDR2 FYNNEI. Trimming cost V 7 bases and J 0 bases; bases outside gene matches: 3. There are 14 residues in the CDR3. The CDR3: CASMGGSSYNEQFF. CDR3 DNA sequence: TGTGCCAGCATGGGCGGGAGCTCCTACAATGAGCAGTTCTTC.

The gene calls are TRBV2 and TRBJ2-1, with TRBD2 identical over 14 bases. Germline CDR1 and CDR2: SNHLY and FYNNEI. The CDR3 loop spans 16 amino acids. Trimming cost V 4 bases and J 11 bases; bases outside gene matches: 10. The CDR3: CASSGGLAGAEGQQFF. The CDR3 DNA reads as TGTGCCAGCAGTGGGGGACTAGCGGGAGCGGAGGGCCAGCAGTTCTTC. Full variable domain (outside the CDR3, taken from reference TRBV2 and TRBJ2-1): EPEVTQTPSHQVTQMGQEVILRCVPISNHLYFYWYRQILGQKVEFLVSFYNNEISEKSEIFDDQFSVERPDGSNFTLKIRSTKLEDSAMYFCASSGGLAGAEGQQFFGPGTRLTVL.

The chain has TRBV2 and TRBJ2-1, with D perhaps matching TRBD2 (5 bases). The CDR3 length is 12 residues. V lost 5 bases and J 4 bases, leaving 6 bases between the germline ends. The germline V gene encodes CDR1 SNHLY and CDR2 FYNNEI. In nucleotides, the CDR3 is TGTGCCAGCAGTCGGGGATACAATGAGCAGTTCTTC. Its translation is CASSRGYNEQFF.

The chain has TRBV21-1 and TRBJ1-5. TRBV21-1 is listed as a pseudogene. The CDR3 is 14 amino acids. CDR3 in amino acids: CASSKDWEVQPQHF. Here the CDR3 DNA reads TGTGCCAGCAGCAAAGATTGGGAGGTCCAGCCCCAGCATTTT.

V and J are TRBV10-1 and TRBJ2-1; D unresolved. CDR1 and CDR2 from the germline V gene are WNHNN and SYGVQD (reference sequence). CDR3 size: 13 residues. V lost 2 bases and J 10 bases, leaving 12 bases between the germline ends. The CDR3: CASSEDFLREQFF. CDR3 DNA: TGCGCCAGCAGTGAGGACTTCCTCCGGGAGCAGTTCTTC.

The rearrangement joins TRBV30 to TRBJ2-7; 14 bases are a match to TRBD2. Germline V gene data show CDR1 as GTSNPN and CDR2 as SVGIG (reference sequence). This CDR3 has 19 amino acids. The junction had 12 bases not matched to a gene; V was cut back by 2 bases and J by 0 bases. The CDR3 nucleotides are TGTGCCTGGAGTACCCGACCCGGGACTAGCGGGAGAGGCTCCTACGAGCAGTACTTC. This translates into CAWSTRPGTSGRGSYEQYF.

CDR3 DNA: TGTGCCAGCAGCTTAGCGCGACGGAACTATGGCTACACCTTC. Amino acids: CASSLARRNYGYTF. The chain has TRBV7-2 and TRBJ1-2; D call uncertain. V lost 0 bases, J lost 2 bases, and 7 bases lay in between. Germline CDR1 reads SGHTA; CDR2 reads FQGNSA. CDR3 size: 14 residues.

Details on this clone: Other DNA sequences in the same sample also yield this CDR3. The gene calls are TRBV5-1 and TRBJ2-5; D gene uncertain. Trimming stripped 5 bases from V and 1 base from J, with 9 bases between. The germline V gene has CDR1 SGHRS and CDR2 YFSETQ. The CDR3 is 13 residues long. This chain's CDR3 is CASRSGTQETQYF. CDR3 in DNA: TGCGCCAGCAGGTCTGGAACCCAAGAGACCCAGTACTTC.

The V and J genes are TRBV4-1 and TRBJ1-2; D unresolved. This CDR3 comprises 13 residues. Germline V gene data show CDR1 as MGHRA and CDR2 as YSYEKL. Trimming shortened V by 0 bases and J by 4 bases, and 6 bases separated the two germline ends. The CDR3 here is CASSQEHSYGYTF. The CDR3 DNA reads TGCGCCAGCAGCCAAGAGCACAGCTATGGCTACACCTTC.

Details on this clone: This sequence may be a read error, since a much larger clone differs from it by one base. The sample carries other DNA sequences with the same CDR3. V and J are TRBV7-9 and TRBJ1-1, with D perhaps matching TRBD1 (6 bases). Per the germline V gene, CDR1 is SEHNR and CDR2 is FQNEAQ (reference sequence). The CDR3 consists of 13 residues. The V end was cut by 1 base, the J end by 4 bases, with 7 bases between. CDR3 nucleotide sequence: TGTGCCAGCAGCTTAGGAGGGGGCACTGAAGCTTTCTTT. This sequence encodes CASSLGGGTEAFF.

The chain has TRBV6-1 and TRBJ1-5, with 8 bases fitting TRBD1. CDR1 and CDR2 from the germline V gene are MNHNS and SASEGT. This CDR3 contains 16 residues. J lost 7 bases, V lost 0 bases, and 8 bases had no gene match. The CDR3 DNA sequence: TGTGCCAGCAGTGAAGCGCGCCGGACAGGGTTGCAGCCCCAGCATTTT. Amino acids: CASSEARRTGLQPQHF.

In this sample, this clone turned up once. The rearrangement uses TRBV11-2 and TRBJ2-1; D ambiguous. The germline V gene has CDR1 SGHAT and CDR2 FQNNGV. The CDR3 has 14 amino acids. V lost 3 bases and J 6 bases, leaving 12 bases between the germline ends. The CDR3 bases are TGTGCCAGCAGCTTCGACCCCGCCCCCAATGAGCAGTTCTTC. It translates to CASSFDPAPNEQFF.

This chain connects TRBV6-6 to TRBJ2-1, with 8 bases identical to TRBD1. J was trimmed by 3 bases and V by 4 bases; bases with no gene match: 8. This CDR3 has 16 residues. Per the germline V gene, CDR1 is MNHNY and CDR2 is SVGAGI (reference sequence). In DNA, the CDR3 is TGTGCCAGCAGTTCTAACGGACAGGGTAACTACAATGAGCAGTTCTTC. Translated, it gives CASSSNGQGNYNEQFF.

At least ten counts were recorded for this clone. Other DNA sequences in the same sample also yield this CDR3. V gene TRBV7-9 combines with J gene TRBJ1-1; 11 nucleotides agree with TRBD1. There are 19 residues in the CDR3. Germline CDR1 is SEHNR and CDR2 is FQNEAQ (reference sequence). The V gene end was trimmed by 2 bases and the J gene end by 0 bases; junction bases not matched to a gene: 11. CDR3 protein: CASSLLGWGTGGMNTEAFF. The CDR3 DNA reads TGTGCCAGCAGCTTACTCGGGTGGGGGACAGGGGGAATGAACACTGAAGCTTTCTTT. Complete variable domain (other parts from reference TRBV7-9 and TRBJ1-1): DTGVSQNPRHKITKRGQNVTFRCDPISEHNRLYWYRQTLGQGPEFLTYFQNEAQLEKSRLLSDRFSAERPKGSFSTLEIQRTEQGDSAMYLCASSLLGWGTGGMNTEAFFGQGTRLTVV.

This clone appeared a few times. The rearrangement links TRBV6-4 to TRBJ2-1; D is ambiguous. Trimming stripped 0 bases from V and 9 bases from J, with 9 bases between. The CDR3 has 13 amino acids. Germline loops: CDR1 MRHNA, CDR2 SNTAGT. CDR3 coding DNA: TGTGCCAGCAGTGACTCCGAAGTGGGTGAGCAGTTCTTC. Protein sequence: CASSDSEVGEQFF.